This entry describes one TCR beta chain. The target antigen is unknown. Germline and junction disagree at one end, which may indicate a read error. The data originate from a study of cytomegalovirus exposure and HLA in healthy donors. The PCR had 60 Vbeta and 13 Jbeta primers. Sequencing used immunoSEQ multiplex PCR; TCRdb keeps in-frame clones, though not all of them. The table shows around 150,000 clones, with about 80% occurring only once. This CDR3 region has 13 residues. Germline lookup yields CDR1 SGHTA and CDR2 FQGNSA. Nominal health characterized the donors when sampled, though unrecorded immune exposures were likely. The study's findings and limits: Later analysis suggested links between common viral pathogens and several top significant clusters.

The rearrangement joins TRBV7-2 to TRBJ2-7, with 10 bases fitting TRBD1. Material: PBMCs. The sequence was collected from a woman aged 40 to 55 in good health and CMV-seronegative. This chain's CDR3 is CASSPKGTGVGDF. In DNA form, the CDR3 reads TGTGCCAGCAGCCCAAAGGGGACAGGGGTTGGGGACTTC.